This T cell receptor (beta chain) was recorded in a study of technical replicates of blood from a few donors. Measured with immunoSEQ multiplex PCR; TCRdb has only the in-frame clones, and not every one. The data show tens of thousands of clones, with around 96% seen just once and about 0.2% held by the top ten. V was trimmed by 2 bases and J by 2 bases, leaving 4 bases between them. The CDR3 consists of 13 residues. CDR1 and CDR2 from the germline V gene are KGHSH and LQKENI. This clone was recorded once. This chain links TRBV18 with TRBJ2-1; D uncertain. This sequence originates from a human donor in good health. Input material: T cells isolated from PBMCs. CDR3 sequence: CASSPSPYNEQFF. In DNA form, the CDR3 reads TGTGCCAGCTCACCATCTCCCTACAATGAGCAGTTCTTC.